This T cell receptor beta chain is drawn from a study of blood T cell repertoires in COVID-19 (dated by TCRdb to the early 2020s). About the full investigation: Samples from collaborators originated in the United States, Italy and Spain and spanned both the acute and convalescent phases of COVID-19. Nearly every sample came with metadata listing a de-identified subject ID, COVID-19 status, age in years and sex. Where available, HLA class I and class II types were obtained from metadata supplied by the sample provider rather than from assay-based typing. The material from the prospective study consisted of cDNA or gDNA derived from T cells, B-cell-depleted T cells, or PBMCs. Samples were obtained from the ongoing ImmuneRACE study (first 160 participants) and from approximately 1,200 subjects provided by 6 global collaborators. Subjects who had been exposed to COVID-19, were actively infected with it, or had recovered from it provided the deeply sampled blood TCRbeta repertoires that made up the dataset. The repertoires were made available in a free public database intended to serve as a resource for research on the immune response to SARS-CoV-2. What the study reported, not specific to this receptor: The quantity of clinical and demographic metadata differed by source and by participant and was supplied without curation.

The germline V gene yields MGHRA for CDR1 and YSYEKL for CDR2. The germline ends are 19 bases apart after V is trimmed by 4 bases and J by 0 bases. The CDR3 measures 19 amino acids from cysteine to phenylalanine. Of the read, only the CDR3 DNA is kept; its 57 bases are in frame from base 1. The immunoSEQ Assay, a bias-controlled multiplex PCR, was used to amplify TCRbeta CDR3 regions from genomic DNA. For the original study's pipeline: Nucleated cell counts per sample were estimated from amplification of reference gene primers within the assay. Sequence reads were collapsed and filtered to measure the absolute abundance of every unique TCRbeta CDR3 rearrangement. For each sample, productive Simpson clonality was calculated as the square root of Simpson's diversity index across productive rearrangements. Not all clones reach the TCRdb copy of this immuneACCESS table, which keeps in-frame sequences only. Checked studies attribute under half of the gap to unresolved V genes and leave the rest unexplained. The D gene and trimming were derived from the DNA, and the V and J assignments and clone size from that table. The sample has some 14,000 clones on record, 85% to 90% of them singletons. Of the sample, 2% to 3% falls within the top ten clones.

The collaborating institutions used their own protocols to collect whole blood in K2EDTA tubes. For TCRbeta analysis, collaborators shipped samples as frozen whole blood, isolated PBMCs, or DNA extracted from either of those sample types. This clone was found once. Its antigen is currently not known. No clone much larger than this one lies a single base away; base qualities are absent. The sequencing sample was made of peripheral blood. The chain uses TRBV4-1 and TRBJ1-6; the D gene is perhaps TRBD1, from 6 matching bases. This TCR derives from a woman in her 70s in a cohort sampled during active or convalescent COVID-19. The CDR3 amino acid sequence is: CASSRVPGGPSSYNSPLHF. The bases read TGCGCCAGCAGCCGGGTCCCGGGGGGGCCAAGCTCCTATAATTCACCCCTCCACTTT.